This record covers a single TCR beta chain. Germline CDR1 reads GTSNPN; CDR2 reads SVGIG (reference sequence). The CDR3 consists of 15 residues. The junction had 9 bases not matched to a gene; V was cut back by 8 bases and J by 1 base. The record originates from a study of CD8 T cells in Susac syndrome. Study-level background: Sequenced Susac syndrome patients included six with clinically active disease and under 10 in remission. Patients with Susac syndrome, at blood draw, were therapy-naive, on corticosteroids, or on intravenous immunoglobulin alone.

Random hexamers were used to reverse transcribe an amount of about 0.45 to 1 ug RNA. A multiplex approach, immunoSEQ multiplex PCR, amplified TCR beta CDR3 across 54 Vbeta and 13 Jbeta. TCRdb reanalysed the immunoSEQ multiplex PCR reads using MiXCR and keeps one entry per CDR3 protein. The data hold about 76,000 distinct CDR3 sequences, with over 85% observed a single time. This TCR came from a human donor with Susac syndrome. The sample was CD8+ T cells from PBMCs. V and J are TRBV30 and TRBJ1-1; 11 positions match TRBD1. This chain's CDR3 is CAGEGQGGGNTEAFF. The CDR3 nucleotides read TGTGCCGGAGAGGGACAGGGGGGCGGGAACACTGAAGCTTTCTTT.